This section outlines one T cell receptor (beta chain) sequence together with its context. No antigen is known for it. Germline values: CDR1 LNHDA, CDR2 SQIVND (reference sequence). The length of the CDR3 is 14 residues. Trimming cost V 6 bases and J 1 base, with 12 bases left between them. This record comes from a study of OX40 agonist ivuxolimab in advanced cancers. Study conclusions and caveats: Determination of antigen specificity was not performed for the expanded peripheral T cells.

Here immunoSEQ multiplex PCR was the method, and the copy in TCRdb shows in-frame clones only, minus some. The data show approximately 70,000 clones, about 88% seen once. Systemic immunosuppression or autoimmune disease history was grounds to exclude patients. The clonotype comes from an adult with an advanced solid tumor such as melanoma, head and neck, liver or kidney cancer. The sample in question was CD4+ or CD8+ T cells sorted from blood, obtained in a trial of the OX40 agonist ivuxolimab. V and J are TRBV19 and TRBJ2-5; the D gene is possibly TRBD1 (6 bases). This CDR3 is CASSPLDSQETQYF. CDR3 nucleotides: TGTGCCAGTAGCCCATTGGACAGCCAAGAGACCCAGTACTTC.